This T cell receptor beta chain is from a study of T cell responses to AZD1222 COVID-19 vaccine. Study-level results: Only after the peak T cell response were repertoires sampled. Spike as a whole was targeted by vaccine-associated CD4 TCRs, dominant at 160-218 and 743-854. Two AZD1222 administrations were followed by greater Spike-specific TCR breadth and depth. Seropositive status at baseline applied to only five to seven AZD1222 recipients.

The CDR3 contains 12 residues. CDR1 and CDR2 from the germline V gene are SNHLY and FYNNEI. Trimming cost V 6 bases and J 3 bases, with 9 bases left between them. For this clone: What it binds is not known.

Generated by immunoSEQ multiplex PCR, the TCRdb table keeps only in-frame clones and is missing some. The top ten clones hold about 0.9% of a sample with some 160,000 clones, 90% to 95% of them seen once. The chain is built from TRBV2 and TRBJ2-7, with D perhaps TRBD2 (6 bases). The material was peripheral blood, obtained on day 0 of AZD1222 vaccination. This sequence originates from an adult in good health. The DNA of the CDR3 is TGTGCCAGCAGGCGGGACGGCTACGAGCAGTACTTC. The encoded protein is CASRRDGYEQYF.